Below are 32 T cell receptor beta chains sequenced from a single sample in a study of T cell changes during pregnancy in multiple sclerosis. TCRdb's copy holds only in-frame clones and misses some; the assay was immunoSEQ multiplex PCR. The data show 70,000 to 80,000 clones, 88% seen once. This sample comprised peripheral blood, obtained before pregnancy. These receptors all stem from a female donor with multiple sclerosis, enrolled in a pregnancy study.

CDR3 DNA sequence: TGTGCCAGCAGTGTGGACCGACGAGGGGAGCAGTACTTC. This codes for CASSVDRRGEQYF. This rearrangement joins TRBV5-8 to TRBJ2-7; tentatively, D is TRBD2 (5 bases). Germline CDR1 and CDR2: SGHTS and YDEGEE. Trimming pared 5 bases from V and 7 bases from J, leaving 16 bases between. This CDR3 has 13 amino acids.

The rearrangement joins TRBV5-8 to TRBJ2-1, with 12 bases fitting TRBD2. V lost 0 bases to trimming and J lost 9 bases; unmatched junction nucleotides: 4. This CDR3 spans 15 amino acids. Germline V gives CDR1 SGHTS, CDR2 YDEGEE. CDR3 nucleotides: TGTGCCAGCAGCTTGGTGGCTAGCGGGGGGGGTGAGCAGTTCTTC. Amino acid sequence: CASSLVASGGGEQFF. Full variable domain (remainder filled in from reference TRBV5-8 and TRBJ2-1): EAGVTQSPTHLIKTRGQQATLRCSPISGHTSVYWYQQALGLGLQFLLWYDEGEERNRGNFPPRFSGRQFPNYSSELNVNALELEDSALYLCASSLVASGGGEQFFGPGTRLTVL.

V usage is TRBV7-2 and J usage is TRBJ2-5; 9 nucleotides match TRBD2. This CDR3 contains 19 residues. The V and J ends lost 1 base and 4 bases, in that order; junction bases with no gene match: 16. Germline V gene sequence: CDR1 SGHTA, CDR2 FQGNSA. CDR3 residues: CASSLGVLRGGPQRETQYF. CDR3 bases: TGTGCCAGCAGCTTAGGCGTTTTGCGGGGGGGACCCCAAAGAGAGACCCAGTACTTC.

The chain joins TRBV30 to TRBJ1-1, with TRBD1 identical over 7 bases. Germline CDR1 is GTSNPN and CDR2 is SVGIG (reference sequence). CDR3 length: 14 amino acids. J was trimmed by 4 bases and V by 3 bases; bases with no gene match: 8. The CDR3 DNA reads as TGTGCCTGGAGCGGGGCTTGGACAGGCACTGAAGCTTTCTTT. Translating it yields CAWSGAWTGTEAFF.

This clone showed up just a few times. The rearrangement uses TRBV5-1 and TRBJ1-5; D is possibly TRBD1 (5 bases). The V end lost 1 base, the J end lost 7 bases, and 9 bases lay between the germline ends. From germline, CDR1 is SGHRS and CDR2 YFSETQ. The CDR3 totals 13 residues. CDR3 sequence (DNA): TGCGCCAGCAGCTTGTGGGGGGACCAGCCCCAGCATTTT. This sequence encodes CASSLWGDQPQHF.

V is TRBV7-9 and J is TRBJ2-7; 8 bases align to TRBD2. The length of the CDR3 is 15 residues. The ends lost 5 bases at V and 2 bases at J; junction bases unmatched: 8. In germline, CDR1 is SEHNR, CDR2 FQNEAQ (reference sequence). The CDR3 DNA is TGTGCCAGCAGCCACCTCGCGGGAGGCACCTACGAGCAGTACTTC. Its translation is CASSHLAGGTYEQYF.

The chain carries TRBV11-2 and TRBJ2-7, with D possibly being TRBD1 (6 bases). The V and J ends lost 4 bases and 0 bases respectively, with 19 bases between them. In germline, CDR1 is SGHAT, CDR2 FQNNGV. This CDR3 contains 17 residues. CDR3 sequence (DNA): TGTGCCAGCAGCTCTGCCCCGAGGGGGAAGAGCTCCTACGAGCAGTACTTC. Translating gives CASSSAPRGKSSYEQYF. Full variable domain (outside the CDR3, taken from reference TRBV11-2 and TRBJ2-7): EAGVAQSPRYKIIEKRQSVAFWCNPISGHATLYWYQQILGQGPKLLIQFQNNGVVDDSQLPKDRFSAERLKGVDSTLKIQPAKLEDSAVYLCASSSAPRGKSSYEQYFGPGTRLTVT.

The chain joins TRBV7-2 to TRBJ1-2, with D perhaps TRBD1 (6 bases). Germline V gene lookup returns CDR1 SGHTA and CDR2 FQGNSA. This CDR3 has 16 amino acids. Trimming pared 1 base from V and 4 bases from J, leaving 16 bases between. The CDR3 DNA sequence: TGTGCCAGCAGCTTAGGCCTCGGGGGGCCTGTCTATGGCTACACCTTC. This translates into CASSLGLGGPVYGYTF.

This chain uses TRBV10-1 with TRBJ2-5, with a possible D match to TRBD2 (6 bases). V shed 6 bases and J shed 1 base, with 6 bases lying between them. Germline CDR1 WNHNN, CDR2 SYGVQD (reference sequence). The CDR3 is 12 residues long. CDR3 protein: CASSGSQETQYF. CDR3 coding DNA: TGCGCCAGCAGCGGGAGCCAAGAGACCCAGTACTTC.

The rearrangement links TRBV11-3 to TRBJ1-2, with D uncertain. Germline V gene lookup returns CDR1 SGHNT and CDR2 YENEEA. The CDR3 consists of 12 residues. The ends were cut back, 1 base at V and 8 bases at J, with 8 bases in the middle. CDR3 in amino acids: CASSLGGYGYTF. The CDR3, as DNA: TGTGCCAGCAGCTTAGGAGGGTACGGCTACACCTTC.

CDR3 nucleotides: TGTGCCAGCAGTTACAGTCAGGGGGCTTACGAGCAGTACTTC. Protein product: CASSYSQGAYEQYF. This chain links TRBV6-5 with TRBJ2-7, with TRBD1 identical over 8 bases. The CDR3 is made up of 14 amino acids. J lost 4 bases, V lost 2 bases, and 4 bases had no gene match. The germline gives CDR1 MNHEY, CDR2 SVGAGI.

CDR3 sequence (DNA): TGTGCCAGCAGCCGGACAGAAACTGAGCAGTTCTTC. This encodes CASSRTETEQFF. The V call is TRBV11-3, the J call TRBJ2-1; the D gene is possibly TRBD1 (6 bases). V dropped 5 bases and J dropped 9 bases, with 11 bases sitting between them. Germline assignment: CDR1 SGHNT and CDR2 YENEEA. The CDR3 is 12 residues long.

This clone appeared once. The genes are TRBV18 and TRBJ2-7, with TRBD2 as a possible D gene (6 bases). The CDR3 has 13 amino acids. Trimming removed 3 bases from V and 5 bases from J, with 11 bases in between. CDR1 is KGHSH and CDR2 is LQKENI in the germline V gene. CDR3 loop: CASSPRGGDEQYF. The CDR3 DNA is TGTGCCAGCTCACCGAGGGGAGGTGACGAGCAGTACTTC.

The chain links TRBV25-1 to TRBJ1-3; tentatively, D is TRBD1 (5 bases). Germline V gene sequence: CDR1 MGHDK, CDR2 SYGVNS. The length of the CDR3 is 16 residues. Trimming removed 4 bases at V and 7 bases at J, with 20 bases between. CDR3 sequence (DNA): TGTGCCAGCAGTGTGTATTTCAGGGCCCACCGGAACACCATATATTTT. This translates into CASSVYFRAHRNTIYF.

The chain carries TRBV2 and TRBJ1-2; weak D call: TRBD1 (5 bases). The ends were cut back, 5 bases at V and 5 bases at J, with 12 bases in the middle. The germline gives CDR1 SNHLY, CDR2 FYNNEI. This CDR3 is 13 amino acids long. CDR3 coding DNA: TGTGCCAGCAGTTTGACAGAAGTATATGGCTACACCTTC. It yields the protein CASSLTEVYGYTF.

This clone has just one count. The chain recombines TRBV10-2 with TRBJ2-2; 8 bases line up with TRBD1. J lost 4 bases, V lost 6 bases, and 13 bases had no gene match. Germline CDR1 and CDR2: WSHSY and SAAADI. The CDR3 consists of 17 residues. The CDR3 spells CASRGRQGMSSTGELFF. CDR3 DNA sequence: TGCGCCAGCAGGGGTCGACAGGGGATGAGCAGCACCGGGGAGCTGTTTTTT.

The chain uses TRBV7-9 and TRBJ2-7; no definite D call. Germline CDR1 reads SEHNR; CDR2 reads FQNEAQ (reference sequence). The CDR3 contains 13 residues. Trimming shortened V by 3 bases and J by 2 bases, and 8 bases separated the two germline ends. CDR3 sequence: CASSFRDPYEQYF. CDR3 DNA sequence: TGTGCCAGCAGCTTCCGAGATCCCTACGAGCAGTACTTC.

The chain couples TRBV29-1 to TRBJ1-1; TRBD1 aligns across 10 bases. The trim removed 4 bases at V and 2 bases at J, leaving 4 bases unmatched. The germline V gene encodes CDR1 SQVTM and CDR2 ANQGSEA. This CDR3 comprises 14 residues. This chain's CDR3 is CSVAGQGINTEAFF. DNA of the CDR3: TGCAGCGTTGCGGGACAGGGGATTAACACTGAAGCTTTCTTT.

The chain is built from TRBV7-2 and TRBJ2-7, with D perhaps matching TRBD2 (6 bases). With 3 bases removed from V and 7 bases from J, the gap between germline ends came to 16 bases. The CDR3 consists of 14 residues. Germline values: CDR1 SGHTA, CDR2 FQGNSA. Here the CDR3 reads CASSFGSGEAEQYF. The CDR3 DNA follows: TGTGCCAGCAGCTTCGGTAGTGGGGAGGCGGAGCAGTACTTC.

This clone has a handful of counts. The rearrangement links TRBV27 to TRBJ1-2; no reliable D call. The length of the CDR3 is 16 residues. The V gene's germline CDR1 is MNHEY and CDR2 SMNVEV (reference sequence). Trimming pared 5 bases from V and 4 bases from J, leaving 20 bases between. CDR3 residues: CASSKGSLKAGYGYTF. CDR3 sequence (DNA): TGTGCCAGCAGTAAGGGATCACTTAAGGCGGGCTATGGCTACACCTTC.

The rearrangement uses TRBV5-4 and TRBJ2-7; a weak D match, TRBD2 (6 bases). The V gene's germline CDR1 is SGHNT and CDR2 YYREEE (reference sequence). The CDR3 totals 11 residues. Trimming stripped 4 bases from V and 8 bases from J, with 10 bases between. CDR3 DNA: TGTGCCAGCAGCATCGGAGGGCAGCAGTACTTC. It encodes CASSIGGQQYF.

In regard to this clone: Within the sample, other DNA sequences also encode this same CDR3. The chain has TRBV9 and TRBJ1-1, with D unresolved. The germline V gene has CDR1 SGDLS and CDR2 YYNGEE. There are 13 residues in the CDR3. V was shortened by 0 bases and J by 0 bases, with 3 bases between the two germline ends. In nucleotides, the CDR3 is TGTGCCAGCAGCGTAGCAGTGAACACTGAAGCTTTCTTT. Its translation is CASSVAVNTEAFF.

This chain links TRBV5-3 with TRBJ2-2, with D unresolved. TRBV5-3 is assigned to the ORF class and has an uncertain function. The CDR3 consists of 17 residues. Deletions cut 1 base from V and 4 bases from J, with 17 bases between. The CDR3 spells CARSLCPIMKCTGELFF. The CDR3 region has the DNA TGTGCCAGAAGCTTGTGCCCTATAATGAAGTGCACCGGGGAGCTGTTTTTT.

V is TRBV7-8 and J is TRBJ2-7; 7 positions agree with TRBD1. This CDR3 has 16 residues. Per germline, CDR1 SGHVS and CDR2 FQNEAQ. J was trimmed by 4 bases and V by 2 bases; bases with no gene match: 11. DNA of the CDR3: TGTGCCAGCAGCTTACCCCGTGACAGGGATTTGTACGAGCAGTACTTC. Translation: CASSLPRDRDLYEQYF. The whole variable domain, remainder taken from reference TRBV7-8 and TRBJ2-7, is GAGVSQSPRYKVAKRGQDVALRCDPISGHVSLFWYQQALGQGPEFLTYFQNEAQLDKSGLPSDRFFAERPEGSVSTLKIQRTQQEDSAVYLCASSLPRDRDLYEQYFGPGTRLTVT.

The chain recombines TRBV10-2 with TRBJ2-5, with D tentatively TRBD2 (5 bases). The CDR3 contains 13 residues. V was clipped by 4 bases and J by 3 bases, with 9 bases between them. Germline V lookup: CDR1 WSHSY, CDR2 SAAADI. In DNA form, the CDR3 reads TGCGCCAGCAGTGGACTCGGGAAAGAGACCCAGTACTTC. Its translation: CASSGLGKETQYF.

This sequence joins TRBV10-3 and TRBJ2-7; 12 bases fit TRBD1. Germline CDR1 ENHRY, CDR2 SYGVKD. This CDR3 contains 15 residues. Trimming cost V 6 bases and J 5 bases; bases outside gene matches: 8. In DNA form, the CDR3 reads TGTGCCATCAGCCCTGAGGGACAGGGGGCCGACGAGCAGTACTTC. It encodes CAISPEGQGADEQYF.

This chain joins TRBV7-6 and TRBJ2-5; 7 bases fit TRBD1. V was clipped by 6 bases and J by 3 bases; unmatched bases: 10. Germline V CDR1 and CDR2: SGHVS, FNYEAQ. The CDR3 length is 15 residues. The CDR3 nucleotides read TGTGCCAGCAGTTTGGACAGGCCTATTAAAGAGACCCAGTACTTC. It yields the protein CASSLDRPIKETQYF.

This clone occurred once. The chain is built from TRBV4-2 and TRBJ2-1; D ambiguous. The CDR3 contains 13 residues. The germline gives CDR1 LGHNA, CDR2 YNFKEQ. V was cut by 0 bases and J by 7 bases, with 7 bases left in between. The CDR3 sequence is CASSQDIGNEQFF. DNA of the CDR3: TGTGCCAGCAGCCAAGATATCGGGAATGAGCAGTTCTTC.

V and J are TRBV6-1 and TRBJ2-3; D might be TRBD2 (6 bases). Looked up from germline, CDR1 is MNHNS and CDR2 is SASEGT. The CDR3 contains 15 residues. With 5 bases removed from V and 0 bases from J, the gap between germline ends came to 12 bases. The CDR3 nucleotides are TGTGCCAGCAGTTCAGCTGGAGGGAGCACAGATACGCAGTATTTT. This codes for CASSSAGGSTDTQYF.

This chain joins TRBV30 and TRBJ2-1; 13 bases agree with TRBD2. Germline CDR1 reads GTSNPN; CDR2 reads SVGIG (reference sequence). V trimming: 0 bases; J trimming: 16 bases; junction bases outside the gene matches: 9. This CDR3 has 14 amino acids. This CDR3 reads CAWSVLAGGQMRFF. CDR3 bases: TGTGCCTGGAGTGTACTAGCGGGGGGGCAAATGCGATTCTTC.

This chain links TRBV27 with TRBJ2-7, with 7 bases that match TRBD1. CDR1 MNHEY and CDR2 SMNVEV come from the germline V gene (reference sequence). This CDR3 spans 14 amino acids. Trimming at V came to 5 bases and at J to 3 bases, leaving 7 bases not matched to a gene. The CDR3 region is CASSTRQGNYEQYF. DNA of the CDR3: TGTGCCAGCAGTACGCGACAGGGAAACTACGAGCAGTACTTC.

For the CDR3, the DNA is TGTGCCAGCTCACCGGCCACTGAAGCTTTCTTT. This codes for CASSPATEAFF. The chain has TRBV18 and TRBJ1-1, with unresolved D. Germline lookup yields CDR1 KGHSH and CDR2 LQKENI. Deletions cut 3 bases from V and 4 bases from J, with 3 bases between. This CDR3 comprises 11 residues.